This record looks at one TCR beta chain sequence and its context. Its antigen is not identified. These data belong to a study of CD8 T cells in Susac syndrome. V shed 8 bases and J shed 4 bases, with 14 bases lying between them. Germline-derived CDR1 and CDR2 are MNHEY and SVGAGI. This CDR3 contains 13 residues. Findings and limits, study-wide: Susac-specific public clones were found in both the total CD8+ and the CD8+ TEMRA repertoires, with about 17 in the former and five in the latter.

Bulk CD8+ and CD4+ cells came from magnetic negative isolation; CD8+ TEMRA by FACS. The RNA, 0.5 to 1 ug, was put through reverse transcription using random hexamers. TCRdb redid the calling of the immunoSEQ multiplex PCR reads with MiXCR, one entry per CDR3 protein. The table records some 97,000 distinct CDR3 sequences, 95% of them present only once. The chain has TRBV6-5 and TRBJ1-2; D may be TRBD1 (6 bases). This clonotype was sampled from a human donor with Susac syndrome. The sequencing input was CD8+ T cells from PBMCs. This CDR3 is CASSSWGPYGYTF. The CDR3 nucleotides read TGTGCCAGCTCTTCCTGGGGGCCCTATGGCTACACCTTC.